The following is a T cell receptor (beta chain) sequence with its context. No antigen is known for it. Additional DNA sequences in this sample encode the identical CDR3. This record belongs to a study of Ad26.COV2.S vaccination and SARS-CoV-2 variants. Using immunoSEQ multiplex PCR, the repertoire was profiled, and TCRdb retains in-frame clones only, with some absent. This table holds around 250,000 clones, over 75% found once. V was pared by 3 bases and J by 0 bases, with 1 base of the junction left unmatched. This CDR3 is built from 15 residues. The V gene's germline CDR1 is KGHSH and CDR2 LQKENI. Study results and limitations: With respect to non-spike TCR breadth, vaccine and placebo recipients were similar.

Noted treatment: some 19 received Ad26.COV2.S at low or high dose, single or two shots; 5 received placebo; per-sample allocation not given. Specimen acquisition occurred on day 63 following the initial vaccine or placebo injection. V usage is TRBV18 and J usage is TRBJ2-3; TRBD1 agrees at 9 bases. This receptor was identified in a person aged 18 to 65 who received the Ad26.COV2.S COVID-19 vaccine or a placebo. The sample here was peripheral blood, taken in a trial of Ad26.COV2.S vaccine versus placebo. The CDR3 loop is CASSPGTGSTDTQYF. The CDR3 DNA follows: TGTGCCAGCTCACCCGGGACAGGGAGCACAGATACGCAGTATTTT.